The present T cell receptor (beta chain) was sequenced within a study of blood T cell repertoires in COVID-19. Whole-study context: Sites across the United States, Italy and Spain contributed samples from acute and convalescent COVID-19. From T cells, B-cell-depleted T cells, or PBMCs came the material, which was cDNA or gDNA.

This table comes from immunoSEQ multiplex PCR, and its TCRdb copy is limited to in-frame clones, with some not included. There are about 65,000 clones in the sample; roughly 92% occur only once, and about 3% lies in the top ten. The V gene's germline CDR1 is MNHEY and CDR2 SVGAGI. The CDR3 has 14 amino acids. Losses at the gene ends were 7 bases for V and 5 bases for J; bases not matched to a gene: 8. This clone was recorded once. Input material: peripheral blood. The V gene is TRBV6-5, the J gene TRBJ1-1, with 9 nucleotides matching TRBD1. The sequence was collected from a man aged 70 or older with active COVID-19. The CDR3 reads CASKRGTGYTEAFF. CDR3 coding DNA: TGTGCCAGCAAGAGGGGGACAGGGTATACTGAAGCTTTCTTT.